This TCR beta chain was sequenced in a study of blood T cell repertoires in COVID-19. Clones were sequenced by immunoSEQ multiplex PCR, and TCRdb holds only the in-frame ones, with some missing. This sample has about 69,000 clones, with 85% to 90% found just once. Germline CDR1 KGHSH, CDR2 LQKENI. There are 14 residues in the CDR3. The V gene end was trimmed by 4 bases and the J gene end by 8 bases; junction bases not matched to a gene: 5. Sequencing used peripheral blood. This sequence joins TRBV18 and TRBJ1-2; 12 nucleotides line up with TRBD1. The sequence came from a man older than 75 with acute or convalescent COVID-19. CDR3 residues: CASSRDRGLEGYTF. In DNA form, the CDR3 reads TGTGCCAGCTCACGGGACAGGGGGCTTGAAGGCTACACCTTC.